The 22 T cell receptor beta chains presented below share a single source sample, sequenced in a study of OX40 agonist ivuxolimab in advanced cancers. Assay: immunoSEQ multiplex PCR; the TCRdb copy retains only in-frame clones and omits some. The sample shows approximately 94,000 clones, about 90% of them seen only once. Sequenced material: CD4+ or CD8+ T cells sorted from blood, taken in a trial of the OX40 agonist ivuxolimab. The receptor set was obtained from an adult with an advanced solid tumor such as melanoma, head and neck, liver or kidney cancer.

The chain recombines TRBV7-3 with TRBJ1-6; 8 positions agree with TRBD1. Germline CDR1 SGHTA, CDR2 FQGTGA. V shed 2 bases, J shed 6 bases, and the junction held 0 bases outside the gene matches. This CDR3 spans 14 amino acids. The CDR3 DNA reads TGTGCCAGCAGCTTAGACAGGGGTAATTCACCCCTCCACTTT. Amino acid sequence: CASSLDRGNSPLHF.

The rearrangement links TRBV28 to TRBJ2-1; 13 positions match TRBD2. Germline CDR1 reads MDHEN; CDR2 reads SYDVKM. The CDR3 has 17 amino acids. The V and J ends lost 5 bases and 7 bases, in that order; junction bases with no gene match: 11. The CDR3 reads CASSIPRTSGSRNEQFF. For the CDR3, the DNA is TGTGCCAGCAGTATCCCCCGGACTAGCGGGAGTCGAAATGAGCAGTTCTTC. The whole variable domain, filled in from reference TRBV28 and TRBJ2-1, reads DVKVTQSSRYLVKRTGEKVFLECVQDMDHENMFWYRQDPGLGLRLIYFSYDVKMKEKGDIPEGYSVSREKKERFSLILESASTNQTSMYLCASSIPRTSGSRNEQFFGPGTRLTVL.

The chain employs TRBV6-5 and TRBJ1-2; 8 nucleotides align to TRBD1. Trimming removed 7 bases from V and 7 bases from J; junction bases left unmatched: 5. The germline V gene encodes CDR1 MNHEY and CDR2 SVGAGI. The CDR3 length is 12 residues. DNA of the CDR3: TGTGCCAGCACTCAGGGGGCTACTGGCTACACCTTC. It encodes CASTQGATGYTF.

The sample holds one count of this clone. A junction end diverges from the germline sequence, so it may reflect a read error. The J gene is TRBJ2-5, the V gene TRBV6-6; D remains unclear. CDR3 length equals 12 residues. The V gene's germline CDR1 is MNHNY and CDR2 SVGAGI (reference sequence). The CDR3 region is CASSYGLYPRNF. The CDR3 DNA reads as TGTGCCAGCAGTTATGGGCTTTATCCCCGGAACTTC.

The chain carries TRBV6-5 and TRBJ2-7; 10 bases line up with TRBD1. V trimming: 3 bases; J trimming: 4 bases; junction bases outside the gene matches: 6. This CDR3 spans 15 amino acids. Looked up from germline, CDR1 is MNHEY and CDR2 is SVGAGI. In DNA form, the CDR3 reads TGTGCCAGCAGTTATACCCCGGGACAGGGGTACGAGCAGTACTTC. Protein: CASSYTPGQGYEQYF.

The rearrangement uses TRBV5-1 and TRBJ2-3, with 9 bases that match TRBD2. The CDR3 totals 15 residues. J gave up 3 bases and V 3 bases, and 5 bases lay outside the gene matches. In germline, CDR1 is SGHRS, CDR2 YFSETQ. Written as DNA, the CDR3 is TGCGCCAGCAGCTGGGCGGGAGGGCAGACAGATACGCAGTATTTT. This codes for CASSWAGGQTDTQYF. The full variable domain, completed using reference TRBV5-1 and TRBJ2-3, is KAGVTQTPRYLIKTRGQQVTLSCSPISGHRSVSWYQQTPGQGLQFLFEYFSETQRNKGNFPGRFSGRQFSNSRSEMNVSTLELGDSALYLCASSWAGGQTDTQYFGPGTRLTVL.

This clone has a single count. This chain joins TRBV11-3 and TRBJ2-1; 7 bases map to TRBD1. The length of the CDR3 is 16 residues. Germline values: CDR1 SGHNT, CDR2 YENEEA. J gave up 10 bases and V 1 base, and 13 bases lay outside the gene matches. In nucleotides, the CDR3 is TGTGCCAGCAGCTTAGTCGTTGGACAGGTAGCCAACGAGCAGTTCTTC. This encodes CASSLVVGQVANEQFF. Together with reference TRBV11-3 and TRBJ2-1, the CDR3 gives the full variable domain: EAGVVQSPRYKIIEKKQPVAFWCNPISGHNTLYWYLQNLGQGPELLIRYENEEAVDDSQLPKDRFSAERLKGVDSTLKIQPAELGDSAVYLCASSLVVGQVANEQFFGPGTRLTVL.

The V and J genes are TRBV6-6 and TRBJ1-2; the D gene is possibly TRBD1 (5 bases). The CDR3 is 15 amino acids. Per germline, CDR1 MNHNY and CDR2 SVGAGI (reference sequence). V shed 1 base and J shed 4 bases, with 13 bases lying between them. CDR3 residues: CASSYFPGSTYGYTF. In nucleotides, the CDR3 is TGTGCCAGCAGTTACTTCCCAGGGTCAACCTATGGCTACACCTTC.

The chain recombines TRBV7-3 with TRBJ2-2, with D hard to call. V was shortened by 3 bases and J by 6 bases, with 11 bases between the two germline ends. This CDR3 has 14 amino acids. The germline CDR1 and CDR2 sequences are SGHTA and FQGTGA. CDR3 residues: CASSLDPSAGELFF. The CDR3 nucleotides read TGTGCCAGCAGCTTGGACCCGTCGGCCGGGGAGCTGTTTTTT.

The CDR3 here is CASGTSGIPGVEQYF. DNA for the CDR3: TGTGCCAGTGGGACTAGCGGGATACCGGGGGTCGAGCAGTACTTC. The rearrangement uses TRBV11-3 and TRBJ2-7; 13 bases map to TRBD2. V shed 9 bases, J shed 6 bases, and the junction held 11 bases outside the gene matches. The germline V gene encodes CDR1 SGHNT and CDR2 YENEEA. CDR3 length: 15 residues.

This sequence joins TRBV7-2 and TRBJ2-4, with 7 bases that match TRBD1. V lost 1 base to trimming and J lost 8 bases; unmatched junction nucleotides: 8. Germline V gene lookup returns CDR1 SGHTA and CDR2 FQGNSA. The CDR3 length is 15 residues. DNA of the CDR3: TGTGCCAGCAGCTTAGAGGTTCACACAGGGGACATTCAGTACTTC. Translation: CASSLEVHTGDIQYF.

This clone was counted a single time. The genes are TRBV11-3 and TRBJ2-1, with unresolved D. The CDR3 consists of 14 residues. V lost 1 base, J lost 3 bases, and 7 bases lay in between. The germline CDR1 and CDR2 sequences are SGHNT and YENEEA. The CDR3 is CASSLGADYNEQFF. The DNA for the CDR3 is TGTGCCAGCAGCTTAGGAGCAGACTACAATGAGCAGTTCTTC.

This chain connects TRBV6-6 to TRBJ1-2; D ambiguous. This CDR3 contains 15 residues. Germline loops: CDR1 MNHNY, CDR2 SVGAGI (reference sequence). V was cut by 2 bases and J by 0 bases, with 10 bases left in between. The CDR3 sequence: CASSYLRAPNYGYTF. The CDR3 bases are TGTGCCAGCAGTTACCTGAGGGCGCCTAACTATGGCTACACCTTC.

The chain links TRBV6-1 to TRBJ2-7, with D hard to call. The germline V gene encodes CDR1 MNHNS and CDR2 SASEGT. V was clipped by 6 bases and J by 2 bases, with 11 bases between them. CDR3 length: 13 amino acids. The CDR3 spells CASRSDTTYEQYF. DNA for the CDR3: TGTGCCAGCAGATCAGACACAACCTACGAGCAGTACTTC.

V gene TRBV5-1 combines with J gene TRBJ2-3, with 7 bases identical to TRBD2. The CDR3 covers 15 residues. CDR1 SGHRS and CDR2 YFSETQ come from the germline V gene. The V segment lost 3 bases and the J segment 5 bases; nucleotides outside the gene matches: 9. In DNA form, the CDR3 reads TGCGCCAGCAGCTCCGCGGCGGGAGATGGAGATACGCAGTATTTT. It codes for CASSSAAGDGDTQYF.

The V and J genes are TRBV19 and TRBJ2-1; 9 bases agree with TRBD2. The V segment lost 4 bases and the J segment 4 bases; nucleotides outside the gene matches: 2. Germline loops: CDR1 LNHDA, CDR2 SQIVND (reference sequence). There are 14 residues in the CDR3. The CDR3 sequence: CASSNLAGYNEQFF. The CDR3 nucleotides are TGTGCCAGTAGTAACCTAGCGGGATACAATGAGCAGTTCTTC.

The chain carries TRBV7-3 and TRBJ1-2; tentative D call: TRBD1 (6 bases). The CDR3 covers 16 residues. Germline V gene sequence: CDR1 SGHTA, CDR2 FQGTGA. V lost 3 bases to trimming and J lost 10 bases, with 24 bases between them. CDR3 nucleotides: TGTGCCAGCAGCTTCGATGGAGCTTCTAGGCAGGGGTCCTACACCTTC. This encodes CASSFDGASRQGSYTF.

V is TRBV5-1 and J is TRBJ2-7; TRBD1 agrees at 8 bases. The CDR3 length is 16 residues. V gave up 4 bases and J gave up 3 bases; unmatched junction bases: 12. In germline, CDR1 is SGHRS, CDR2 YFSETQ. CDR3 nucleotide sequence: TGCGCCAGCAGCAAATCGACAGGGGCGAGCTACTACGAGCAGTACTTC. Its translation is CASSKSTGASYYEQYF.

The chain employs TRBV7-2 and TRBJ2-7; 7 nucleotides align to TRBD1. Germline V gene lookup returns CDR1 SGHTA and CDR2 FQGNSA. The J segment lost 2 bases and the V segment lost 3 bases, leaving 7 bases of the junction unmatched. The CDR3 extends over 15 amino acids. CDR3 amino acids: CASSLSGQIAYEQYF. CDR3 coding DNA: TGTGCCAGCAGCTTGTCGGGACAGATTGCCTACGAGCAGTACTTC.

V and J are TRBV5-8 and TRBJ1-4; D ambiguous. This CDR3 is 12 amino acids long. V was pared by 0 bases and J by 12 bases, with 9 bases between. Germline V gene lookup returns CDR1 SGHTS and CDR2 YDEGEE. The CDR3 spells CASSLVARELFF. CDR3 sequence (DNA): TGTGCCAGCAGCTTGGTAGCCCGCGAACTGTTTTTT.

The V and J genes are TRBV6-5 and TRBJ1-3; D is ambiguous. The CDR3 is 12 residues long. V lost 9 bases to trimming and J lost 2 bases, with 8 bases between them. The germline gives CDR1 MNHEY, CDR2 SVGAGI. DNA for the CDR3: TGTGCCAGTCAGGAGGCTGGAAACACCATATATTTT. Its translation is CASQEAGNTIYF.

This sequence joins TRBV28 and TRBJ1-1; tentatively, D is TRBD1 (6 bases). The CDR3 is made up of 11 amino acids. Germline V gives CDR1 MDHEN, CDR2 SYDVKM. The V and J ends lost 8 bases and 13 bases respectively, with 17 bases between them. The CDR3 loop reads CASGSGPRGFF. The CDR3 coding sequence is TGTGCCAGCGGATCCGGACCCAGGGGTTTCTTT.